This TCR beta chain was retrieved from a study of blood T cell repertoires in COVID-19. The wider study: In each case, the material was cDNA or gDNA derived from T cells, B-cell-depleted T cells, or PBMCs.

The trim removed 0 bases at V and 6 bases at J, leaving 7 bases unmatched. In germline, CDR1 is SGHNT, CDR2 YYREEE (reference sequence). CDR3 length equals 15 residues. TCRdb's table, derived via immunoSEQ multiplex PCR, lists solely in-frame clones and lacks some. The repertoire holds about 150,000 clones, with about four fifths as singletons. The participants were between about 18 and 90 years old and came from about two dozen US areas. The specimen sequenced was PBMCs or T cells enriched from blood (not recorded which). This chain links TRBV5-4 with TRBJ2-7, with 9 nucleotides matching TRBD2. The clonotype was recovered from a woman in her forties or fifties with acute COVID-19. CDR3 in DNA: TGTGCCAGCAGCTTGGATGCTAGCGGGGCTCGCGAGCAGTACTTC. Protein: CASSLDASGAREQYF.